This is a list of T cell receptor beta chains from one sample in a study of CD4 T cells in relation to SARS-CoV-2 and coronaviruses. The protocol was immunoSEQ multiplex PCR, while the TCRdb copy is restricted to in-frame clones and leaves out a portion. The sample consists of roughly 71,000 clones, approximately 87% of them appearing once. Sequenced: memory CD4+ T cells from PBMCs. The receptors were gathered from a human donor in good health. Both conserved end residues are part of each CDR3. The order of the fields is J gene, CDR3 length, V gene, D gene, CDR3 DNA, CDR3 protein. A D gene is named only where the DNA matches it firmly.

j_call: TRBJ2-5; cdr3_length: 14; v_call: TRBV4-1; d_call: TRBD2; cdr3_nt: TGCGCCAGCAGCCAGATGGCGGGGGGAGAGACCCAGTACTTC; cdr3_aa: CASSQMAGGETQYF
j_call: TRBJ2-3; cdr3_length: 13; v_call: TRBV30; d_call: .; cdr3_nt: TGTGCCTGGAGTGTAGAGCTGGGGGATACGCAGTATTTT; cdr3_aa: CAWSVELGDTQYF
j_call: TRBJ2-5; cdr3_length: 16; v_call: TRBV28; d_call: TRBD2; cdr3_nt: TGTGCCAGCACCCTTGGGGGGGGATGGGACCAAGAGACCCAGTACTTC; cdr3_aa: CASTLGGGWDQETQYF
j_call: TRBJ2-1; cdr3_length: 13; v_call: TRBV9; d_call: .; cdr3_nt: TGTGCCAGCAGCGCCCTAGGGGGTCAAGAGCAGTTCTTC; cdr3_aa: CASSALGGQEQFF
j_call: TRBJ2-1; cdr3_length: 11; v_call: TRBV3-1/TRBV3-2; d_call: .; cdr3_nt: TGTGCCAGCAGCCTCCGGCTTGAGCAGTTCTTC; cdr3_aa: CASSLRLEQFF
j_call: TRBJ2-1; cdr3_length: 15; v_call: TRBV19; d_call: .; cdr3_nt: TGTGCCAGTAGTATAGACCAAGGCTCCTACAATGAGCAGTTCTTC; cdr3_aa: CASSIDQGSYNEQFF
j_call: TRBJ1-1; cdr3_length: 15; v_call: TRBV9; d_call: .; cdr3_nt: TGTGCCAGCAGCGTGCAGCCTCGGGCGGACACTGAAGCTTTCTTT; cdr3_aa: CASSVQPRADTEAFF
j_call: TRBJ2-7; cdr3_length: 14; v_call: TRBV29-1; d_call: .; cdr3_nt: TGCAGCGTTGTTGGTTCTACCAGCTCCTACGAGCAGTACTTC; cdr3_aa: CSVVGSTSSYEQYF
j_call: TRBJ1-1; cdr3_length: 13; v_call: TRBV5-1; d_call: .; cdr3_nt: TGCGCCAGCAGCAGAACAATGAACACTGAAGCTTTCTTT; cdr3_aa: CASSRTMNTEAFF
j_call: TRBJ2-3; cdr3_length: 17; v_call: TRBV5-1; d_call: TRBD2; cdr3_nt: TGCGCCAGCAGCCGAAGGGGGACTAGCGGGTTGGTAGATACGCAGTATTTT; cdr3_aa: CASSRRGTSGLVDTQYF
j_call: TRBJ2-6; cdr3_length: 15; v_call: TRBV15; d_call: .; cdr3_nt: TGTGCCACCAGCAGAGTTATCTCTGGGGCCAACGTCCTGACTTTC; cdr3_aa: CATSRVISGANVLTF
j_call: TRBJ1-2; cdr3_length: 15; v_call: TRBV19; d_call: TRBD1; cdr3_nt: TGTGCCAGTAGGCAGGCGGACAGGGGAGGCTATGGCTACACCTTC; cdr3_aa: CASRQADRGGYGYTF
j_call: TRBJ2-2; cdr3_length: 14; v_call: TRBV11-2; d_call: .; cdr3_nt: TGTGCCAGCAGTAAAAAGAGGGTAACCGGGGAGCTGTTTTTT; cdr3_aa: CASSKKRVTGELFF
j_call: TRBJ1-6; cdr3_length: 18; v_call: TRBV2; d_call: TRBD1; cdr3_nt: TGTGCCAGCAGCGGACAGGGGGTAACCCTCTCCTATAATTCACCCCTCCACTTT; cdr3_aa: CASSGQGVTLSYNSPLHF
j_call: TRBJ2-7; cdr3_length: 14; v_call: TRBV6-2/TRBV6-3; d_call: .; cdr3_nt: TGTGCCAGCAGTCAAAAACAGGGATTCTACGAGCAGTACTTC; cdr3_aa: CASSQKQGFYEQYF
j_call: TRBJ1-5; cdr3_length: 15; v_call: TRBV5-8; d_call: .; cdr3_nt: TGTGCCAGCAGCTTAAGGGAACTGCGAAATCAGCCCCAGCATTTT; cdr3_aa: CASSLRELRNQPQHF
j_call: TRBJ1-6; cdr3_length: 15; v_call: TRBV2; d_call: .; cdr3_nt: TGTGCCAGCATGGTCCTGAGCTCCTATAATTCACCCCTCCACTTT; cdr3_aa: CASMVLSSYNSPLHF